This record covers a single TCR beta chain. Its antigen has not been determined. No base-level quality is on record; no much larger clone is a single base apart. The library was generated by the immunoSEQ multiplex PCR assay. About 9.1 x 10^4 TCR templates per sample were assayed on the deep sequencing platform. Genomic DNA extracted from sorted T cells was used for TCRbeta CDR3 sequencing. The study's processing was this. The R programming language was used for clonal analysis of TCRbeta CDR3 data. Alloreactive CD4+ and CD8+ clones were identified by comparing unstimulated samples to CFSE-low samples taken after the reaction. Regulatory or non-regulatory origin was assigned to alloreactive CD4+ clones by matching of sequences to sorted unstimulated Treg and non-Treg repertoires. TCRdb took over this immuneACCESS table, retaining in-frame rearrangements with V and J assigned. Such tables are incomplete; in checked studies, under half of the missing clones stem from an unresolved V gene, and the remainder is unexplained. V, J and clone size reflect that table, while D and trimming were determined from the DNA. Across this sample there are about 64,000 clones, with around 96% seen only once. Around 0.086% of the sample is held by the ten biggest clonotypes.

Unstimulated CD4+ memory cells were also sequenced in three donor pairs, together with CD4+ naive, CD8+ TEMRA, CD8+ naive and CD8+ effector memory subsets. Sorted unstimulated T cells and proliferating T cells recovered from mixed lymphocyte reactions underwent TCRbeta CDR3 sequencing. Fresh whole blood from fewer than twelve HLA-typed healthy donors was used to isolate PBMCs. V is reduced by 5 bases and J by 0 bases, leaving a spacing of 14 bases between them. For CDR1 and CDR2, the germline V gene (reference sequence) lists LNHDA and SQIVND. The CDR3 measures 16 amino acids from cysteine to phenylalanine. This entry keeps only the CDR3 DNA: 48 bases, framed from base 1. This specimen comes from a study of siplizumab effects on memory and regulatory T cells (dated by TCRdb to the late 2010s). In terms of the full investigation: The study looked at the effect of siplizumab, an anti-CD2 antibody, on alloreactive T-cell subsets in allogeneic mixed lymphocyte reactions made from human PBMCs. Beyond this particular receptor, the publication reports: Because sequences below about 10^-5 frequency were poorly captured, only a minor fraction of alloreactive clones could be mapped to unstimulated subsets. Unstimulated naive T cells appeared to be more diverse than memory T cells, and naive cells seemed to make a substantial contribution to the alloresponse. Whether proliferating Tregs from siplizumab cultures actually had suppressive function was not functionally confirmed. The cumulative frequency of alloreactive sequences traceable to unstimulated CD4+ memory T cells was significantly reduced by siplizumab. In reactions with siplizumab, an average of roughly 70% of mappable alloreactive CD4+ clones were Treg-derived, compared with roughly 27% in control reactions. Roughly 80-96% of proliferating CD4+ or CD8+ clones could not be assigned a naive or memory phenotype.

This TCR derives from a human donor in good health. The chain is made from TRBV19 and TRBJ1-3, with no D gene named confidently. The sequenced sample consisted of naive CD8+ T cells sorted from blood. The cell subset or site label for this specimen denotes: unstimulated naive T cells. The CDR3 loop reads CASSRPNDLSGNTIYF. The DNA sequence is given as TGTGCCAGTAGTCGACCTAACGACCTCTCTGGAAACACCATATATTTT. Full variable domain (CDR3 extended with the reference TRBV19 and TRBJ1-3 proteins): DGGITQSPKYLFRKEGQNVTLSCEQNLNHDAMYWYRQDPGQGLRLIYYSQIVNDFQKGDIAEGYSVSREKKESFPLTVTSAQKNPTAFYLCASSRPNDLSGNTIYFGEGSWLTVV.